This is a list of T cell receptor beta chains from one sample in a study of T cell responses to AZD1222 COVID-19 vaccine. The method was immunoSEQ multiplex PCR; TCRdb's version includes in-frame clones alone and lacks a portion of them. The profile shows around 110,000 clones, roughly 87% of them singletons. The material sequenced was peripheral blood, taken on day 0 of AZD1222 vaccination. The receptors here all came from an adult in good health. CDR3s include the opening cysteine and the closing phenylalanine or tryptophan. Each record gives: D gene, J gene, clone size, V gene, CDR3 DNA, CDR3 protein. The D gene is left open where the match is weak. The listing skips clone size in some rows; elsewhere it reads once, few, many or a size class.

TRBD2 | TRBJ2-1 | few | TRBV7-9 | TGTGCCAGCAGCTTAGGGGGGACTAGCGGGGCCCCGGCTGAGCAGTTCTTC | CASSLGGTSGAPAEQFF
. | TRBJ2-6 | once | TRBV18 | TGTGCCAGCTCTGATTACTCTGGGGCCAACGTCCTGACTTTC | CASSDYSGANVLTF
TRBD1 | TRBJ1-2 | . | TRBV28 | TGTGCCAGCAGGACGGGACAGGCAACTAACTATGGCTACACCTTC | CASRTGQATNYGYTF
. | TRBJ2-2 | . | TRBV27 | TGTGCCAGCAGTCCGCTAGCGAACACCGGGGAGCTGTTTTTT | CASSPLANTGELFF
. | TRBJ1-2 | . | TRBV6-4 | TGTGCCAGCAGTGACCTCGACGGGAAACAGGATAACTATGGCTACACCTTC | CASSDLDGKQDNYGYTF
. | TRBJ2-7 | . | TRBV4-1 | TGCGCCAGCAGCCAAGATATTCGTCTAGAGTCCTCACGTTCCCACGAGCAGTACTTC | CASSQDIRLESSRSHEQYF
. | TRBJ1-3 | . | TRBV3-1/TRBV3-2 | TGTGCCAGCAGCCCCGGACTGCACTCTGGAAACACCATATATTTT | CASSPGLHSGNTIYF
TRBD1 | TRBJ1-1 | . | TRBV5-6 | TGTGCCAGCAGCCAAGACAGGGGTGAAGCTTTCTTT | CASSQDRGEAFF
. | TRBJ2-5 | . | TRBV9 | TGTGCCAGCAGCGTAGGCGGGGCGGATTACGAGACCCAGTACTTC | CASSVGGADYETQYF
. | TRBJ2-3 | . | TRBV19 | TGTGCCAGTACATTGAAAGGGCCCCCAGATACGCAGTATTTT | CASTLKGPPDTQYF
. | TRBJ1-6 | . | TRBV5-8 | TGTGCCAGCAGCCCTCGACGGGATTCACCCCTCCACTTT | CASSPRRDSPLHF